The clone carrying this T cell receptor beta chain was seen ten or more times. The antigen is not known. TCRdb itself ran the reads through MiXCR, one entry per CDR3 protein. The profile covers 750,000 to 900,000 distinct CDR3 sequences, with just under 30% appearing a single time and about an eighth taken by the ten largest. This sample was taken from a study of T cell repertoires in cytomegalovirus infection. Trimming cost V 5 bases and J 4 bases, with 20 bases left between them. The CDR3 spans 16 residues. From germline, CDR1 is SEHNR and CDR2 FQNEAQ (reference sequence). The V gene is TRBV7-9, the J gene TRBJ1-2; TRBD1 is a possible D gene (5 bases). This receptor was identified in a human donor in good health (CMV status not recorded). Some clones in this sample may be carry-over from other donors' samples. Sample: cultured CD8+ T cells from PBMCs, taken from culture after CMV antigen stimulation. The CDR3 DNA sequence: TGTGCCAGCAGCGGAGAACGGGACGGACGCTTCTATGGCTACACCTTC. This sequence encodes CASSGERDGRFYGYTF.